This T cell receptor beta chain was profiled in a study of blood T cell repertoires in COVID-19. Across the study: Italy, Spain and the United States were the sources of the convalescent and acute COVID-19 samples. The analysed material was cDNA or gDNA that came from T cells, B-cell-depleted T cells, or PBMCs.

Source study methods: Counts of nucleated cells, estimated from reference gene primer amplification, were obtained. The data were produced by immunoSEQ multiplex PCR, yet TCRdb's version contains in-frame clones alone and is incomplete. V and J calls and clone size come straight from that table; D and trimming were deduced from the DNA. This table has 120,000 or so clones, 65% to 85% appearing once. The receptor comes from an elderly man with active or convalescent COVID-19. The sequenced sample was peripheral blood.

The CDR3 nucleotides read TGTGCCAGCAGCCAAGAGCAGAGCGGGGGGGCCGCCGGGGAGCTGTTTTTT. Its protein is CASSQEQSGGAAGELFF. The chain has TRBV4-2 and TRBJ2-2; 10 bases agree with TRBD2. Germline trimming cut 0 bases from V and 6 bases from J; bases unmatched to any gene: 7. There are 17 residues in the CDR3. Germline CDR1 reads LGHNA; CDR2 reads YNFKEQ.